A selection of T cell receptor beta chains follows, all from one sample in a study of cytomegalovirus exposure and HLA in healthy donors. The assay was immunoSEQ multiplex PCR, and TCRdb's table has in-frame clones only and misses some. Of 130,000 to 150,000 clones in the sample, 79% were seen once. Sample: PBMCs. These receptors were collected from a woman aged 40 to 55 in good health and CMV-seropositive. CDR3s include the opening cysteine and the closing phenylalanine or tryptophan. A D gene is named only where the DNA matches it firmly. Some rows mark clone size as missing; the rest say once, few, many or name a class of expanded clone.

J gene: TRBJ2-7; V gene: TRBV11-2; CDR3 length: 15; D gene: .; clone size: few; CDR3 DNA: TGTGCCAGCAGCTTAGTTGAGGGATTCTCCTACGAGCAGTACTTC; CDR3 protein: CASSLVEGFSYEQYF
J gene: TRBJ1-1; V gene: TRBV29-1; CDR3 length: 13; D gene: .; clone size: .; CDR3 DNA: TGCAGCGGAATTGGACAAGGGGACACTGAAGCTTTCTTT; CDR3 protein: CSGIGQGDTEAFF
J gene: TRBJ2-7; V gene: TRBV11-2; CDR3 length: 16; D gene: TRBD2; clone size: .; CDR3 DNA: TGTGCCAGCAGCTTAGGTTCCGGCGGGGGGGGAGGAGAGCAGTACTTC; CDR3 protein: CASSLGSGGGGGEQYF
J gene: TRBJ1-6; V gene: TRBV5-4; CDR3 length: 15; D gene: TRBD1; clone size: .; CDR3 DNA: TGTGCCAGCAGCTTAGAGGGGGCGATTACTTCACCCCTCCACTTT; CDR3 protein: CASSLEGAITSPLHF
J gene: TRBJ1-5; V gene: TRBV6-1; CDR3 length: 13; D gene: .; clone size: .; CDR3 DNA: TGTGCCAGCGGGGGGAATAGCAATCAGCCCCAGCATTTT; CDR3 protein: CASGGNSNQPQHF
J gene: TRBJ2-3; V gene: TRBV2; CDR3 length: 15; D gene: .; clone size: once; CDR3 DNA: TGTGCCAGTGCCACGACGGTGGCGGCCACAGATACGCAGTATTTT; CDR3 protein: CASATTVAATDTQYF
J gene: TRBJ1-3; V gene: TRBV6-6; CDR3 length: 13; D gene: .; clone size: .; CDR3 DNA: TGTGCCAGCAGTACAGAGCCTGGAAACACCATATATTTT; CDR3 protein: CASSTEPGNTIYF
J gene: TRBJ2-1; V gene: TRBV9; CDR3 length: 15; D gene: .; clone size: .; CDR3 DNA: TGTGCCAGCAGCCCGCGGACTGGTACCTACAATGAGCAGTTCTTC; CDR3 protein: CASSPRTGTYNEQFF
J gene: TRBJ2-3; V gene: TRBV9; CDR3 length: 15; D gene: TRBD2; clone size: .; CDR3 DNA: TGTGCCAGCAGCGTAGGCGGGGGTGGCACAGATACGCAGTATTTT; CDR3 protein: CASSVGGGGTDTQYF
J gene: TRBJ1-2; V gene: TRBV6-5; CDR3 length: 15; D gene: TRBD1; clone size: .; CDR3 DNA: TGTGCCAGCAGTTCCCGGACAGGGAGGGTCGGAGGCTACACCTTC; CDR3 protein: CASSSRTGRVGGYTF
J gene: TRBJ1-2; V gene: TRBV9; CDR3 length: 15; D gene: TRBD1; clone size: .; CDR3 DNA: TGTGCCAGCAGCGTAGGGGGGGACAGCTTTTATGGCTACACCTTC; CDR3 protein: CASSVGGDSFYGYTF
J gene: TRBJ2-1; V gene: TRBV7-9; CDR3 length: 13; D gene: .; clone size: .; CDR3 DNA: TGTGCCAGCAGCTCCCCGGGGGAGATTGAGCAGTTCTTC; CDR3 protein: CASSSPGEIEQFF
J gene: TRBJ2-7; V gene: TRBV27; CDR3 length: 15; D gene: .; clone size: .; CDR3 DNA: TGTGCCAGCCGAATCGGGACTCCCGTAACCTACGAGCAGTACTTC; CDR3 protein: CASRIGTPVTYEQYF
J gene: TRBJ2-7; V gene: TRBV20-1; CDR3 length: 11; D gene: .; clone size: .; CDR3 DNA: TGCAGTGCTAGAGGAGATTACGAGCAGTACTTC; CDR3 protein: CSARGDYEQYF
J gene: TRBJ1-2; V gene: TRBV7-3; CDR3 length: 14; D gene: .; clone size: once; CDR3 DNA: TGTGCCAGCAGCTTCCCCGGACAGATTACTGGCTACACCTTC; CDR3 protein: CASSFPGQITGYTF
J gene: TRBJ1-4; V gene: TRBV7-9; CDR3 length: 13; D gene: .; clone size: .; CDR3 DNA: TGTGCCAGCAGCCTCCCCCCTAATGAAAAACTGTTTTTT; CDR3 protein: CASSLPPNEKLFF
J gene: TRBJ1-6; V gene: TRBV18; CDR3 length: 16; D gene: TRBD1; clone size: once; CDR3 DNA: TGTGCCAGCTCACGCCCCGGGACAGGGGAGGATTCACCCCTCCACTTT; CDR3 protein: CASSRPGTGEDSPLHF
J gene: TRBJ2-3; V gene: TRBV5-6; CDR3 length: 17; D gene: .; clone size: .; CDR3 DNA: TGTGCCAGCAGCTCCTTGACCTTACTAGCAGGCACAGATACGCAGTATTTT; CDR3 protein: CASSSLTLLAGTDTQYF
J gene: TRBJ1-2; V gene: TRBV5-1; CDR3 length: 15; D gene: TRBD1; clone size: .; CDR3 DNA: TGCGCCAGCAGCCCAAGGTTGACAGGGGTATATGGCTACACCTTC; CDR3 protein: CASSPRLTGVYGYTF
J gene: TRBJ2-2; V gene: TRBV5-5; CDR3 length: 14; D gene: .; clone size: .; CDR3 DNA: TGTGCCAGCAGCGCCAGGGGGGACACCGGGGAGCTGTTTTTT; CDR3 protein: CASSARGDTGELFF
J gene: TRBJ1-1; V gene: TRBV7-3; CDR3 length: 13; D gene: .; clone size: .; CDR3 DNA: TGTGCCAGCAGCCTAGGTTTTGGCACTGAAGCTTTCTTT; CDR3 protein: CASSLGFGTEAFF
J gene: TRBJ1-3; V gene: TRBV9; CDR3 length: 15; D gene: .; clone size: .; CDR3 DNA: TGTGCCAGCAGTAGCAGGGCCGGCTCTGGAAACACCATATATTTT; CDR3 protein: CASSSRAGSGNTIYF
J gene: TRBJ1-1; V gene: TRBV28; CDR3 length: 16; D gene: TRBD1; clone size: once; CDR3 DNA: TGTGCCAGCGGGGGCGGACAGGGGACTGCTAGGCCCGCAGCTTTCTTT; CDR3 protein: CASGGGQGTARPAAFF